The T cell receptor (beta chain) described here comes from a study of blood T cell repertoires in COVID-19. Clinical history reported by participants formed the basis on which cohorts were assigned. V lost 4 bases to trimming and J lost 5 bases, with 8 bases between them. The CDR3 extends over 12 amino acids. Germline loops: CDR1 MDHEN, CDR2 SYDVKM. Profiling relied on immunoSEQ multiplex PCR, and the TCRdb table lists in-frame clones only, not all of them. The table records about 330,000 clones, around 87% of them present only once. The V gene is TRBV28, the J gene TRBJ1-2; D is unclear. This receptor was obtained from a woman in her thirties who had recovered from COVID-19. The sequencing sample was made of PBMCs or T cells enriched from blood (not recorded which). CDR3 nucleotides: TGTGCCAGCAGTTGGGAGCTGTATGGCTACACCTTC. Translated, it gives CASSWELYGYTF.